These 26 T cell receptor beta chains originate from one sample sequenced in a study of CD8 T cells in Susac syndrome. Random hexamers were used to reverse transcribe an amount of about 0.45 to 1 ug RNA. TCRdb re-analysed the immunoSEQ multiplex PCR reads in MiXCR, keeping a single row per CDR3 protein. The repertoire includes some 260,000 distinct CDR3 sequences, roughly 85% of them detected once, and about 0.11% sits in the top ten. The specimen was CD8+ T cells from PBMCs. The receptors were gathered from a human donor with multiple sclerosis.

The gene calls are TRBV29-1 and TRBJ2-7; D uncertain. CDR1 and CDR2 (germline): SQVTM, ANQGSEA. This CDR3 contains 11 residues. Trimming left V 0 bases short and J 12 bases short, with 12 bases between. CDR3 DNA sequence: TGCAGCGTTGAAGATGAGGCAGGACGGTACTTC. Its protein product is CSVEDEAGRYF.

The chain uses TRBV4-1 and TRBJ2-7; no clear D gene. Trimming stripped 2 bases from V and 6 bases from J, with 14 bases between. The CDR3 sequence is 14 residues long. Germline-derived CDR1 and CDR2 are MGHRA and YSYEKL. CDR3 in amino acids: CASSQSGVQGEQYF. In DNA, the CDR3 is TGCGCCAGCAGCCAAAGTGGTGTACAAGGCGAGCAGTACTTC.

The chain uses TRBV4-2 and TRBJ2-2; TRBD2 agrees at 9 bases. Trimming removed 1 base from V and 4 bases from J; junction bases left unmatched: 10. Germline V gene data show CDR1 as LGHNA and CDR2 as YNFKEQ. The CDR3 is made up of 18 amino acids. The CDR3 region has the DNA TGTGCCAGCAGCCAAGTCTTCACTAGCGGGCGGGGCACCGGGGAGCTGTTTTTT. Translating it yields CASSQVFTSGRGTGELFF.

Note on this clonotype: A read error may account for a junction end that differs from germline. The genes are TRBV7-7 and TRBJ2-1; 8 positions match TRBD2. Germline CDR1 reads SSHAT; CDR2 reads FNYEAQ (reference sequence). The CDR3 runs 15 residues. CDR3 protein: CASSLAFSGTGEQFF. The CDR3 DNA is TGTGCTAGCAGCTTAGCGTTTAGCGGGACCGGCGAGCAGTTCTTC.

The sample holds a few counts of this clonotype. The V call is TRBV27, the J call TRBJ2-7, with 7 nucleotides matching TRBD2. This CDR3 has 13 amino acids. CDR1 MNHEY and CDR2 SMNVEV come from the germline V gene (reference sequence). The ends lost 5 bases at V and 6 bases at J; junction bases unmatched: 7. Here the CDR3 reads CASSIVRETEQYF. The DNA of the CDR3 is TGTGCCAGCAGTATTGTGCGGGAGACCGAGCAGTACTTC.

The chain links TRBV9 to TRBJ2-5, with no clear D. The CDR3 runs to 13 residues. Germline values: CDR1 SGDLS, CDR2 YYNGEE. Trimming took off 4 bases at V and 5 bases at J, with 12 bases between the two ends. The CDR3 DNA is TGTGCCAGCAGCCTTACTATGGGGGAGACCCAGTACTTC. It specifies CASSLTMGETQYF.

This chain joins TRBV9 and TRBJ1-3, with D possibly matching TRBD1 (6 bases). The length of the CDR3 is 14 residues. CDR1 is SGDLS, CDR2 YYNGEE, per germline. Trimming removed 3 bases from V and 4 bases from J, with 11 bases in between. CDR3 protein: CASSGGGEGNTIYF. For the CDR3, the DNA is TGTGCCAGCAGCGGTGGGGGCGAAGGAAACACCATATATTTT.

V usage is TRBV6-5 and J usage is TRBJ2-7; tentatively, D is TRBD2 (6 bases). CDR1 is MNHEY, CDR2 SVGAGI, per germline. Trimming took 0 bases from V and 0 from J, leaving 6 bases between them. The CDR3 has 14 amino acids. For the CDR3, the DNA is TGTGCCAGCAGTTACTCTAGCGGCTCCTACGAGCAGTACTTC. Protein: CASSYSSGSYEQYF.

V and J are TRBV7-6 and TRBJ2-1; TRBD2 is a possible D gene (6 bases). The germline V gene has CDR1 SGHVS and CDR2 FNYEAQ. V shed 4 bases and J shed 7 bases, with 8 bases lying between them. The CDR3 length is 12 residues. The CDR3 sequence is CASSSLANEQFF. The CDR3 DNA is TGTGCCAGCAGCTCACTAGCAAATGAGCAGTTCTTC.

This rearrangement joins TRBV27 to TRBJ2-7; D is tentatively TRBD1 or TRBD2 (5 bases each). The V end lost 8 bases, the J end lost 3 bases, and 17 bases lay between the germline ends. The CDR3 spans 14 residues. Germline assignment: CDR1 MNHEY and CDR2 SMNVEV (reference sequence). In DNA form, the CDR3 reads TGTGCCAGCCGCCCTCCCGGGACCCTCTACGAGCAGTACTTC. The encoded protein is CASRPPGTLYEQYF.

The chain couples TRBV27 to TRBJ2-6; D may be TRBD2 (5 bases). Trimming removed 7 bases from V and 0 bases from J, with 10 bases in between. The CDR3 length is 15 residues. Germline CDR1 is MNHEY and CDR2 is SMNVEV (reference sequence). The CDR3 loop is CASTAGSSGANVLTF. The DNA of the CDR3 is TGTGCCAGCACGGCGGGTTCCTCTGGGGCCAACGTCCTGACTTTC.

This sequence joins TRBV27 and TRBJ2-7; perhaps TRBD1 as D (5 bases). This CDR3 comprises 13 residues. Looked up from germline, CDR1 is MNHEY and CDR2 is SMNVEV (reference sequence). The V and J ends lost 8 bases and 5 bases respectively, with 16 bases between them. The CDR3 reads CASRSTVGDEQYF. Written as DNA, the CDR3 is TGTGCCAGCCGGTCGACAGTTGGAGACGAGCAGTACTTC.

The chain is built from TRBV7-9 and TRBJ2-1; 10 positions agree with TRBD1. The CDR3 length is 15 residues. Looked up from germline, CDR1 is SEHNR and CDR2 is FQNEAQ (reference sequence). The V segment lost 6 bases and the J segment 10 bases; nucleotides outside the gene matches: 12. This chain's CDR3 is CASREIDRGRGEQFF. DNA of the CDR3: TGTGCCAGCAGGGAGATAGACAGGGGGCGAGGAGAGCAGTTCTTC.

This sequence joins TRBV20-1 and TRBJ1-5; tentative D call: TRBD1 (5 bases). The CDR3 totals 15 residues. Trimming took 1 base from V and 3 from J, leaving 13 bases between them. Germline lookup yields CDR1 DFQATT and CDR2 SNEGSKA (reference sequence). The CDR3 bases are TGCAGTGCTAGAGTAAGCAGGGCAAACAATCAGCCCCAGCATTTT. It encodes CSARVSRANNQPQHF.

This sequence joins TRBV28 and TRBJ2-5; a weak D match, TRBD2 (5 bases). V was pared by 2 bases and J by 5 bases, with 18 bases between. CDR1 is MDHEN and CDR2 is SYDVKM in the germline V gene. CDR3 length: 16 residues. CDR3 region: CASSLALEGVGETQYF. In DNA form, the CDR3 reads TGTGCCAGCAGTTTAGCACTTGAGGGCGTTGGCGAGACCCAGTACTTC.

The chain uses TRBV9 and TRBJ2-7, with no clear D. This CDR3 is built from 13 residues. The V gene lost 3 bases and the J gene lost 0 bases, with 7 bases spanning the gap. Germline values: CDR1 SGDLS, CDR2 YYNGEE. The CDR3 here is CASSAGDSYEQYF. The CDR3 nucleotides are TGTGCCAGCAGCGCTGGGGACTCCTACGAGCAGTACTTC.

The genes are TRBV6-5 and TRBJ1-4, with a tentative D call TRBD1 (6 bases). This CDR3 spans 14 amino acids. Germline assignment: CDR1 MNHEY and CDR2 SVGAGI. Trimming left V 5 bases short and J 5 bases short, with 12 bases between. The CDR3 is CASSRGRGNEKLFF. In DNA, the CDR3 is TGTGCCAGCAGTAGGGGTAGGGGGAATGAAAAACTGTTTTTT.

The chain joins TRBV7-9 to TRBJ1-1, with TRBD1 matching over 7 bases. J gave up 11 bases and V 5 bases, and 8 bases lay outside the gene matches. There are 12 residues in the CDR3. Germline V gene data show CDR1 as SEHNR and CDR2 as FQNEAQ (reference sequence). The CDR3 DNA reads TGTGCCAGCAGCCCCAACGACAGGGTGGCTTTCTTT. Translated, it gives CASSPNDRVAFF.

Only a few counts were recorded for this clonotype. The chain couples TRBV20-1 to TRBJ2-7, with D possibly matching TRBD2 (5 bases). CDR3 length: 13 amino acids. Germline-derived CDR1 and CDR2 are DFQATT and SNEGSKA (reference sequence). V lost 4 bases and J 2 bases, leaving 12 bases between the germline ends. CDR3 sequence: CSATWESPYEQYF. In DNA form, the CDR3 reads TGCAGTGCTACCTGGGAGTCCCCCTACGAGCAGTACTTC.

The chain carries TRBV7-9 and TRBJ2-1; 8 bases align to TRBD2. From germline, CDR1 is SEHNR and CDR2 FQNEAQ (reference sequence). This CDR3 spans 17 amino acids. V shed 1 base and J 0 bases; nucleotides not matched to a gene: 5. CDR3 nucleotide sequence: TGTGCCAGCAGCTTAGATATGCTAGCGGGCTCCTACAATGAGCAGTTCTTC. Translating gives CASSLDMLAGSYNEQFF. The full variable domain, in which reference TRBV7-9 and TRBJ2-1 provide the parts outside the CDR3, is DTGVSQNPRHKITKRGQNVTFRCDPISEHNRLYWYRQTLGQGPEFLTYFQNEAQLEKSRLLSDRFSAERPKGSFSTLEIQRTEQGDSAMYLCASSLDMLAGSYNEQFFGPGTRLTVL.

This chain joins TRBV9 and TRBJ1-1; D is unclear. The V gene lost 2 bases and the J gene lost 3 bases, with 17 bases spanning the gap. This CDR3 is built from 16 residues. CDR1 SGDLS and CDR2 YYNGEE come from the germline V gene. The CDR3 loop reads CASSVPTKAGDTEAFF. The CDR3 nucleotides are TGTGCCAGCAGCGTGCCGACCAAGGCCGGAGACACTGAAGCTTTCTTT.

This clonotype was observed once. This rearrangement joins TRBV2 to TRBJ2-3; D unclear. The CDR3 is 15 amino acids. Germline V gene sequence: CDR1 SNHLY, CDR2 FYNNEI. The V end lost 6 bases, the J end lost 0 bases, and 13 bases lay between the germline ends. The CDR3 bases are TGTGCCAGCAGAACACTAAGAGGTAGCACAGATACGCAGTATTTT. This codes for CASRTLRGSTDTQYF. The full variable domain, completed using reference TRBV2 and TRBJ2-3, is EPEVTQTPSHQVTQMGQEVILRCVPISNHLYFYWYRQILGQKVEFLVSFYNNEISEKSEIFDDQFSVERPDGSNFTLKIRSTKLEDSAMYFCASRTLRGSTDTQYFGPGTRLTVL.

In its sample, this clonotype was seen a few times. The rearrangement links TRBV25-1 to TRBJ2-7; 7 nucleotides match TRBD2. Looked up from germline, CDR1 is MGHDK and CDR2 is SYGVNS. The CDR3 is 18 residues long. With V trimmed by 6 bases and J by 2 bases, 19 bases remained unmatched. CDR3 loop: CASSGFRDRDYRPYEQYF. DNA for the CDR3: TGTGCCAGCAGCGGGTTTCGGGACCGGGACTATCGCCCCTACGAGCAGTACTTC.

The chain combines TRBV28 with TRBJ1-1; a weak D match, TRBD1 (5 bases). Per germline, CDR1 MDHEN and CDR2 SYDVKM. The CDR3 length is 14 residues. Trimming stripped 3 bases from V and 2 bases from J, with 10 bases between. The CDR3 protein is CASSLWGTNTEAFF. CDR3 in DNA: TGTGCCAGCAGTTTGTGGGGGACCAACACTGAAGCTTTCTTT.

The chain recombines TRBV19 with TRBJ2-7; the D gene is possibly TRBD1 (6 bases). The CDR3 sequence is 16 residues long. Germline-derived CDR1 and CDR2 are LNHDA and SQIVND (reference sequence). Trimming shortened V by 5 bases and J by 2 bases, and 19 bases separated the two germline ends. The CDR3 region is CASSPSLSGVTYEQYF. DNA of the CDR3: TGTGCCAGTAGTCCCTCGCTATCAGGGGTTACCTACGAGCAGTACTTC.

This clonotype was recorded once. The chain carries TRBV28 and TRBJ2-3; a possible D gene is TRBD2 (5 bases). Deletions cut 4 bases from V and 6 bases from J, with 14 bases between. This CDR3 has 14 residues. CDR1 and CDR2 from the germline V gene are MDHEN and SYDVKM. CDR3 DNA: TGTGCCAGCAGTTCGCGACGGACTGGTGATACGCAGTATTTT. Translated: CASSSRRTGDTQYF.